This TCR beta chain was profiled in a study of CD8+ T cells in alopecia areata (dated by TCRdb to about 2018). Background for the entire study: The treated patients took part in an open-label pilot trial in which moderate-to-severe alopecia areata was treated with oral tofacitinib at 5 to 10 mg twice daily. Tofacitinib was administered for 6 to 18 months, and 6 months of follow-up off drug were then conducted to assess delayed response and recurrence. Disease severity in treated patients was measured with the SALT score, which quantifies the percentage of affected scalp surface area. To study T cell clonal expansion in alopecia areata, the researchers applied high-throughput TCRbeta sequencing to both the C3H/HeJ mouse model and human patients. On the human side, TCRbeta sequencing was run on scalp tissue and on sorted CD4+ and CD8+ peripheral blood T cells from healthy controls and from alopecia areata patients with either patchy or totalis/universalis disease. Patients on tofacitinib were biopsied at baseline and after 4 and 24 weeks of treatment, and several of the patients also had a later scalp biopsy. Clonality in the scalp was compared among normal scalp (n=4), patchy alopecia areata scalp (n=8), and alopecia totalis/universalis scalp (n=8). The RNA source kit depended on sample type: the PAXgene miRNA kit for fixed scalp, the miRNeasy kit for PBMCs, and the RNeasy kit for mouse skin. TCRbeta CDR3 regions were amplified by immunoSEQ multiplex PCR using 35 Vbeta forward and 13 Jbeta reverse primers. What the research found in general, with its limitations: Shared TCR sequences between patients were less evident than in mice, which may be partly attributable to HLA diversity in the patient population. Because the treated cohort was small and included a single nonresponder, larger studies are needed to assess links between baseline CD8+ expansion and response. Tofacitinib significantly lowered scalp clonality and the number of expanded CD8+ clones among the top 100 scalp clones. Higher clonality and more expanded CD8+ clones were observed in lesional scalp than in normal scalp, particularly in alopecia totalis/universalis, a finding suggestive of antigenic drive. During tofacitinib treatment, many expanded lesional clones stuck around in both scalp and blood, and this persistence may partly explain why relapse happens after treatment is stopped. Unlike mouse skin, which is dominated by gammadelta T cells, normal human skin has resident alphabeta T cells that are also sequenced, and this complicates analysis of the scalp TCR repertoire.

Library creation used the immunoSEQ multiplex PCR assay. RNA was extracted from all samples and reverse transcribed into cDNA as template for TCR sequencing. SuperScript III was used to make first-strand cDNA, primed with a 2:1 mix of oligo-dT and random hexamers. Amplification bias was assessed with a synthetic immune receptor repertoire, and residual bias was removed computationally. Per the authors' processing: After raw reads were preprocessed to remove errors, the CDR3 was defined following IMGT conventions as running from the conserved cysteine to phenylalanine. To get clonality, Shannon entropy was normalized by log2 of the number of productive unique TCRs and the result was subtracted from 1. Whether each scalp clone was CD4 or CD8 was inferred by checking scalp TCRbeta sequences against the CD4 and CD8 repertoires from sorted blood. TCRdb holds this immuneACCESS table with in-frame rearrangements only. Some clones are missing; in checked studies, unresolved V genes explain under half, and the rest has no known cause. Clone size and V and J calls were adopted from that table, with D and trimming inferred from the DNA. Across this sample there are 130,000 to 150,000 clones, with 75% to 85% seen only once. Roughly 25% of the sample is taken by the ten largest.

To note about this clone: This receptor's antigen is unknown. Base qualities are not provided; no much larger clone lies one nucleotide away.

The time point label, read with the paper, signifies: around 4 weeks on oral tofacitinib. The treatment or condition tag for this specimen amounts to: oral pan-JAK inhibitor, 5-10 mg twice daily. From alopecia areata patients, peripheral blood was collected along with lesional scalp punch biopsies. PBMCs were isolated by density centrifugation and stained for CD3, CD4 and CD8, and CD4+ and CD8+ T cells were sorted on a FACSAria. Looking up the germline V gene yields CDR1 SGHRS and CDR2 YFSETQ. From the cysteine through the phenylalanine, the CDR3 covers 14 amino acids. CDR3 DNA only is kept here, 42 bases in frame from base 1. V drops 0 bases and J drops 6 bases, leaving 11 bases in between.

Source: CD8+ T cells sorted from blood, taken at week 4, from a patient treated with tofacitinib. This TCR derives from a human donor with alopecia areata. Here the chain combines TRBV5-1 and TRBJ2-3; the D gene assignment is ambiguous. The DNA sequence is TGCGCCAGCAGCTTGGCCGGGTTTAAGGATACGCAGTATTTT. Translated, this gives CASSLAGFKDTQYF.